A single TCR beta chain is shown here with its context. What it recognizes is unknown. This specimen belongs to a study of cytomegalovirus exposure and HLA in healthy donors. Findings and limits, study-wide: The authors listed 180 or so TCR beta chains as cytomegalovirus-associated. Through in vitro validation, three CMV-associated chains were shown to be specific for CMV antigens.

The CDR3 loop spans 13 amino acids. Germline CDR1 MNHEY, CDR2 SMNVEV (reference sequence). V lost 4 bases and J lost 6, with 10 bases in between. Clones were sequenced by immunoSEQ multiplex PCR, and TCRdb holds only the in-frame ones, with some missing. The table lists about 160,000 clones, around 85% of them singletons. The sequence came from a woman under 40 in good health and CMV-seronegative. The sequencing sample was made of PBMCs. The rearrangement links TRBV27 to TRBJ1-5; perhaps TRBD1 as D (6 bases). The CDR3 region is CASSYTGTQPQHF. The CDR3 coding sequence is TGTGCCAGCAGTTATACAGGGACTCAGCCCCAGCATTTT.